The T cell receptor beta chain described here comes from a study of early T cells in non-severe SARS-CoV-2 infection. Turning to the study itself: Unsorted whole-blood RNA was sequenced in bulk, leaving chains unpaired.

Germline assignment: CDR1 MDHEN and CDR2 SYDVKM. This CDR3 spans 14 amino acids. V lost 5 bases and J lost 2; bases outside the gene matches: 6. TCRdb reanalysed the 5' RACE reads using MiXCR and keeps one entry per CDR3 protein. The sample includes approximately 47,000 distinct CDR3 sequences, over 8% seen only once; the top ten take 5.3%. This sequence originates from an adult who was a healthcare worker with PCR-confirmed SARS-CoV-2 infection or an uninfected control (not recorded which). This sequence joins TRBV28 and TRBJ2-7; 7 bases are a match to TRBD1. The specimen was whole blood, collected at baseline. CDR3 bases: TGTGCCAGCAGTGGGGACAGTTCGCCCTACGAGCAGTACTTC. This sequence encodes CASSGDSSPYEQYF.